The entry that follows covers one T cell receptor beta chain sequence. The clone's antigen remains unknown. Base qualities are not provided; no much larger clone lies one nucleotide away. This sample stems from a study of blood T cells in healthy people across ages (dated by TCRdb to the mid-2010s). Broadly, across the study: Template switching captured roughly one uniquely barcoded TCR beta cDNA molecule per two T cells in model experiments. The study measured age-related changes in TCR beta repertoire diversity using deep sequencing normalized with unique cDNA molecular identifiers. The donors were divided into four age groups: young (average around 16 years), middle-aged (about 40), aged (approximately 62) and long-lived (82). To avoid experimental bias, donors of different ages were distributed randomly across sequencing lanes. The study analyzed two additional independent replicas of 1 million unique cDNA reads from the same blood draw for two donors, one aged 18 to 30 and one aged 80 or older.

Paper-wide results and their limitations: Compared with the aged group, the long-lived group had more naive CD4+ T cells, fewer expanded clones and increased TCR diversity, a pattern suggesting age selection. There was a strong correlation between observed TCR beta diversity and the percentage of naive T cells measured by flow cytometry. Total diversity estimates from one million sequenced T cells were considered lower bounds and underestimates. Observed TCR beta diversity per million T cells fell roughly linearly with age, and a significant reduction was already apparent by age about 43. Since profiling was done on bulk unsorted PBMCs, naive and antigen-experienced compartments could not be conclusively compared. Because the CMV infection status of the donors was unknown, age-related changes in expanded clonotypes may potentially have been confounded.

Library construction relied on 5' RACE. Instrument on record: Illumina HiSeq 2500. A second PCR of roughly 7 to 11 cycles was run with a J-beta primer mix and a sample-barcoded 5' primer. A template-switch 5' adaptor carrying 12 random nucleotides introduced a unique molecular identifier onto each TCR beta cDNA molecule. Each sample yielded at least 3 million CDR3-containing paired-end reads. First-strand cDNA was synthesized from all RNA with the Mint cDNA synthesis kit, primed by a TRBC-specific oligonucleotide. All cDNA was treated with uracil-DNA glycosylase and then went through a first 18-cycle PCR with the universal primers M1SS and BC2_uni_R. The study's processing was this. Normalization of each sample was performed by random selection of 1 million high-quality reads, each carrying a distinct molecular identifier. Instead of being binned into consensus sequences, reads that shared molecular identifiers were thrown out. MiTCR, with a Q25 quality threshold and the strictest error-elimination algorithm, was used for CDR3 identification, clonotype clustering and error correction. A nonparametric unseen species model with Euler transformation was used to estimate a lower bound on total TCR beta diversity. TCRdb cleaned the public reads at Q25 with fastp, built clones with MiXCR and kept in-frame beta chains. A single entry per CDR3 protein holds the most common genes and DNA from its merged rows. None of the V and J calls come from the authors' own analysis; TCRdb made them. Recorded for this sample are 550,000 to 600,000 distinct CDR3 sequences; 25% to 30% of them occurred a single time. Of the sample, roughly 18% is held by the ten largest clones.

Systemically healthy Caucasian individuals from Russia, 39 in total and aged about 6 to 100 years, were included as donors. Each donor gave 8 to 10 milliliters of peripheral blood, drawn into EDTA-treated Vacutainer tubes. Ficoll-Paque density-gradient centrifugation was used to isolate PBMCs, with at least 7 million obtained per sample. Trizol reagent was used to extract total RNA from the PBMCs, yielding at least 5 micrograms per sample. For every donor, flow cytometry on a PBMC aliquot measured the percentage of naive CD45RAhigh/CD27high T cells. As encoded in the germline V gene, CDR1 is SNHLY while CDR2 is FYNNEI. Trimming leaves V shorter by 5 bases and J shorter by 3 bases, with the junction holding 14 bases beyond the gene matches. The CDR3 spans 17 residues, from the cysteine through the phenylalanine. Solely the CDR3 DNA is kept, with 51 bases framed from the first base.

The sequence was obtained from a woman aged 70-85 years in good health. The chain employs TRBV2 and TRBJ2-3, and 7 junctional nucleotides match TRBD2. The sample consisted of blood. The nucleotide sequence is given as TGTGCCAGCAGTCCGGGGGGAGTAGCGGGCTGGACAGATACGCAGTATTTT. Translated, this is CASSPGGVAGWTDTQYF.